The entry below gives a single TCR beta chain sequence along with its context. Its ends do not fully match the called genes, so a read error is possible. The entry originates in a study of blood T cell repertoires in COVID-19. Study summary: PBMCs, B-cell-depleted T cells, or T cells provided the cDNA or gDNA that made up the material.

Original handling: Estimated nucleated cell counts came from reference gene primer amplification. The repertoire was sequenced with immunoSEQ multiplex PCR; TCRdb's copy has only in-frame clones and lacks some. Clone size and V and J calls were adopted from that table, with D and trimming inferred from the DNA. The sample yields roughly 23,000 clones, approximately 91% seen once. Germline V gives CDR1 SNHLY, CDR2 FYNNEI. CDR3 size: 15 residues. Sequences were obtained from peripheral blood. V and J are TRBV2 and TRBJ2-3; 11 positions match TRBD2. The receptor was derived from a woman in her 70s with active COVID-19. The CDR3 nucleotides are TGTGCCAGCGACCTTTTGGGGACTAGCGGCACAAAAGAACATTTT. The encoded protein is CASDLLGTSGTKEHF.